The rows below give T cell receptor beta chains drawn from one sample of a study of blood T cell repertoires in COVID-19. This table comes from immunoSEQ multiplex PCR, and its TCRdb copy is limited to in-frame clones, with some not included. The sample contains roughly 150,000 clones, roughly 84% of which appear only once. The sequenced material came from PBMCs or T cells enriched from blood (not recorded which). These receptor sequences come from a man in his sixties or seventies who had been exposed to COVID-19. Each CDR3 is given with its conserved first and last residue. Fields, in order: V gene, J gene, D gene, clone size, CDR3 protein, CDR3 DNA. A D gene is named only where the DNA matches it firmly. Size values are once, few and many counts, or a class for expanded clones, and some rows have none.

TRBV19	TRBJ1-5	TRBD1	.	CASSPGQVWLPQHF	TGTGCCAGTAGTCCCGGACAGGTTTGGTTGCCCCAGCATTTT
TRBV6-6	TRBJ1-5	TRBD1	.	CASSPGTGVTISNQPQHF	TGTGCCAGCAGTCCCGGGACAGGGGTTACAATTAGCAATCAGCCCCAGCATTTT
TRBV14	TRBJ2-3	.	once	CASSHQGHSTDTQYF	TGTGCCAGCAGTCACCAGGGGCACAGCACAGATACGCAGTATTTT
TRBV11-3	TRBJ1-1	.	.	CASSLGENTEAFF	TGTGCCAGCAGCTTGGGAGAGAACACTGAAGCTTTCTTT
TRBV7-2	TRBJ2-2	TRBD1	.	CASSTGTGGAGELFF	TGTGCCAGCAGCACCGGGACAGGGGGAGCCGGGGAGCTGTTTTTT
TRBV3-1/TRBV3-2	TRBJ2-2	TRBD2	.	CASSQEGLAGGTTGELFF	TGTGCCAGCAGCCAAGAAGGACTAGCGGGAGGGACCACCGGGGAGCTGTTTTTT
TRBV6-2/TRBV6-3	TRBJ2-7	.	.	CASSRVFRGSGSYEQYF	TGTGCCAGCAGCCGAGTTTTTCGGGGGAGCGGCTCCTACGAGCAGTACTTC
TRBV14	TRBJ2-5	TRBD2	.	CASSQRGRGKTQYF	TGTGCCAGCAGCCAAAGAGGGAGGGGCAAGACCCAGTACTTC
TRBV18	TRBJ1-2	TRBD1	once	CASSRLQGERVSYTF	TGTGCCAGCTCACGGTTACAGGGGGAACGAGTGAGCTACACCTTC
TRBV19	TRBJ2-2	.	.	CASRTGRVINAGELFF	TGTGCCAGTCGGACAGGGAGGGTAATAAACGCCGGGGAGCTGTTTTTT
TRBV24-1	TRBJ1-4	.	few	CATSVPVNEKLFF	TGTGCCACCAGTGTACCAGTTAATGAAAAACTGTTTTTT
TRBV9	TRBJ2-7	TRBD1	.	CASSVGQGVYEQYF	TGTGCCAGCAGCGTGGGACAGGGGGTATACGAGCAGTACTTC
TRBV7-3	TRBJ2-1	TRBD2	.	CASSLNSGGANEQFF	TGTGCCAGCAGCCTCAATAGCGGGGGGGCTAATGAGCAGTTCTTC
TRBV21-1	TRBJ2-4	.	.	CASSKGTQGKNIQYF	TGTGCCAGCAGCAAAGGAACACAGGGAAAAAACATTCAGTACTTC
TRBV19	TRBJ1-4	.	.	CASSNRRNEKLFF	TGTGCCAGTAGTAACAGACGTAATGAAAAACTGTTTTTT
TRBV7-6	TRBJ1-3	.	.	CASSLEEARSGNTIYF	TGTGCCAGCAGCTTAGAGGAGGCCCGCTCTGGAAACACCATATATTTT
TRBV27	TRBJ1-2	.	.	CASSFARGAGNYGYTF	TGTGCCAGCAGTTTTGCCCGCGGGGCGGGAAACTATGGCTACACCTTC
TRBV19	TRBJ1-2	.	.	CASTGTSANYGYTF	TGTGCCAGTACCGGGACATCTGCTAACTATGGCTACACCTTC
TRBV25-1	TRBJ1-2	.	.	CASSGGPNNYGYTF	TGTGCCAGCAGTGGGGGCCCTAATAACTATGGCTACACCTTC
TRBV11-2	TRBJ2-7	TRBD1	once	CASSLLRGRYEQYF	TGTGCCAGCAGCCTCCTCAGGGGGCGGTACGAGCAGTACTTC
TRBV7-2	TRBJ2-5	TRBD2	.	CASSPRLAGEETQYF	TGTGCCAGCAGCCCCCGACTAGCGGGGGAAGAGACCCAGTACTTC
TRBV6-5	TRBJ2-7	TRBD1	.	CASSEGQGVSYEQYF	TGTGCCAGCAGCGAGGGACAGGGGGTCTCCTACGAGCAGTACTTC
TRBV11-2	TRBJ1-4	.	.	CASSLLGGNEKLFF	TGTGCCAGCAGCTTATTAGGGGGTAATGAAAAACTGTTTTTT
TRBV18	TRBJ2-6	TRBD1	.	CASSRDRYSGANVLTF	TGTGCCAGCTCACGGGACAGATACTCTGGGGCCAACGTCCTGACTTTC
TRBV6-5	TRBJ2-2	.	.	CASRRQANTGELFF	TGTGCCAGCAGGCGACAAGCGAACACCGGGGAGCTGTTTTTT
TRBV30	TRBJ2-3	TRBD2	.	CAWSFGGATDTQYF	TGTGCCTGGAGTTTCGGGGGGGCCACAGATACGCAGTATTTT
TRBV5-4	TRBJ1-6	TRBD1	.	CASSRDSNYNSPLHF	TGTGCCAGCAGCCGGGACAGCAATTATAATTCACCCCTCCACTTT
TRBV6-2/TRBV6-3	TRBJ1-1	.	.	CASSYNRRGQRGTEAFF	TGTGCCAGCAGTTACAACCGACGAGGACAGAGAGGGACTGAAGCTTTCTTT
TRBV4-1	TRBJ1-5	TRBD1	.	CASSQEGQGGQPQHF	TGCGCCAGCAGCCAGGAAGGACAGGGAGGTCAGCCCCAGCATTTT
TRBV30	TRBJ1-1	TRBD1	.	CAWIGGFLNTEAFF	TGTGCCTGGATAGGGGGCTTTCTGAACACTGAAGCTTTCTTT
TRBV29-1	TRBJ1-1	.	once	CSVGMSARDTEAFF	TGCAGCGTTGGTATGTCGGCGAGGGACACTGAAGCTTTCTTT
TRBV11-2	TRBJ1-1	.	.	CASSIQHGGGTEAFF	TGTGCCAGCAGCATCCAACACGGAGGCGGCACTGAAGCTTTCTTT
TRBV18	TRBJ2-2	.	.	CASSPPNPGGPGELFF	TGTGCCAGCTCACCACCCAACCCCGGAGGGCCCGGGGAGCTGTTTTTT
TRBV5-1	TRBJ1-1	.	.	CASSLGGLGTEAFF	TGCGCCAGCAGCTTGGGGGGGCTTGGCACTGAAGCTTTCTTT
TRBV19	TRBJ1-5	.	.	CASTPYGDRALAQHF	TGTGCCAGTACCCCATACGGGGATCGTGCTTTGGCCCAGCATTTT
TRBV27	TRBJ1-1	TRBD1	.	CASRVGQGHTEAFF	TGTGCCAGCAGGGTCGGACAGGGCCACACTGAAGCTTTCTTT
TRBV4-1	TRBJ2-7	TRBD2	.	CASSQDTSGGAVKQYF	TGCGCCAGCAGCCAAGACACTAGCGGGGGGGCGGTGAAGCAGTACTTC
TRBV7-2	TRBJ1-1	.	.	CASSLLGQGISEAFF	TGTGCCAGCAGCCTATTGGGGCAGGGGATTTCTGAAGCTTTCTTT
TRBV6-5	TRBJ2-1	.	.	CASSYSAAPVDNEQFF	TGTGCCAGCAGTTACTCTGCGGCCCCGGTTGACAATGAGCAGTTCTTC
TRBV3-1/TRBV3-2	TRBJ1-1	.	.	CASSRRFEAFF	TGTGCCAGCAGCCGGCGGTTTGAAGCTTTCTTT
TRBV2	TRBJ1-2	TRBD1	.	CASSGQGGYGYTF	TGTGCCAGCAGTGGACAGGGGGGTTATGGCTACACCTTC